This T cell receptor (beta chain) was observed in a study of T cells in Graves' hyperthyroidism and ophthalmopathy. Overall study results and limits: The model predicted ophthalmopathy a median approximately seven months before onset.

This clonotype has at least ten counts. Its antigen is unknown. Amplification yielded TCR beta CDR3 regions, with RNA transcripts as the source. HTBI primers drove first-round RT-PCR of the TCR CDR3. TCRdb reprocessed the multiplex PCR reads with MiXCR, giving one entry per CDR3 protein. The sample yields nearly 250,000 distinct CDR3 sequences, about 17% seen once. A patient was excluded if there was uncontrolled infection, other autoimmune disease, pregnancy or lactation. The source material was blood. The receptor was isolated from a woman between 18 and 29 years old with Graves' ophthalmopathy.

DNA of the CDR3: TGTGCCAGCAGTGAAGCGCGTGGGTTTGGCGAGCAGTACTTC. It yields the protein CASSEARGFGEQYF. The J gene is TRBJ2-7, the V gene TRBV6-1; D is uncertain. Germline CDR1 is MNHNS and CDR2 is SASEGT. The CDR3 length is 14 residues. Trimming took 0 bases from V and 6 from J, leaving 12 bases between them.